This TCR beta chain was obtained from a study of cytomegalovirus exposure and HLA in healthy donors. Points on this clone: The target antigen is unknown.

Study conclusions and caveats: A later analysis reported that several of the most significant clusters appeared to be linked to common viral pathogens, among them Epstein-Barr virus. Confirmation was obtained in vitro that a few CMV-associated chains are specific for CMV antigens. While the bulk of TCR sequences proved rare, some public TCRs turned up in many donors.

Trimming cost V 6 bases and J 3 bases; bases outside gene matches: 7. Germline CDR1 MNHEY, CDR2 SVGAGI. The CDR3 loop spans 14 amino acids. PCR amplification relied on 60 Vbeta primers (plus 13 Jbeta primers). Clones were sequenced by immunoSEQ multiplex PCR, and TCRdb holds only the in-frame ones, with some missing. The sample lists about 180,000 clones, 80% occurring once. The chain uses TRBV6-5 and TRBJ2-7, with 8 bases identical to TRBD1. Sequences were obtained from PBMCs. The TCR was taken from a man younger than 40 in good health and CMV-seropositive. CDR3 region: CASSPRDRYYEQYF. The DNA of the CDR3 is TGTGCCAGCAGCCCAAGGGACAGGTACTACGAGCAGTACTTC.